The T cell receptor beta chain described here comes from a study of beta chain features in type 1 diabetes. Study context: Healthy donors and patients had similar age, gender and cell yields. Study outcomes and limitations: Patients' naive, central memory and Treg TCRB repertoires seemed closer to one another than those of healthy donors. TCRB CDR3s from Type 1 diabetes patients were moderately but significantly shorter in all four CD4+ subsets.

Expressed TCRB transcripts were sequenced because the isolated RNA had all been reverse transcribed beforehand. Data came from immunoSEQ multiplex PCR; TCRdb stores just in-frame clones and leaves some out. The data hold 150,000 to 190,000 clones, with 10% observed a single time. A word on this clone: As yet, its antigen is unknown.

The clonotype comes from a man aged 25 to 45 with type 1 diabetes. Sequencing was performed on central memory CD4+ T cells from blood.

CDR3 nucleotides: TGTGCCAGCAGTGAATTCGAACTAGCGGGAGACGAGCAGTACTTC. Encoded protein: CASSEFELAGDEQYF. The rearrangement joins TRBV2 to TRBJ2-7, with 11 bases matching TRBD2. With V trimmed by 2 bases and J by 5 bases, 5 bases remained unmatched. Germline CDR1 is SNHLY and CDR2 is FYNNEI. CDR3 size: 15 residues.